This entry features one TCR beta chain sequence. This record belongs to a study of control samples from healthy donors and cancer patients. Assay: immunoSEQ multiplex PCR; the TCRdb copy retains only in-frame clones and omits some. This table holds about 130,000 clones, around 90% found once. Germline values: CDR1 KGHDR, CDR2 SFDVKD. The CDR3 has 13 amino acids. Between the trimmed V and J ends, which lost 4 bases and 8 bases, there was a span of 13 bases. The TCR was taken from a man aged 35-49 years in good health. V usage is TRBV24-1 and J usage is TRBJ1-2; maybe TRBD1 (5 bases). Sample: blood. CDR3 DNA sequence: TGTGCCACCAGTGAACAGGCTTTTTGGGGCTACACCTTC. Residues: CATSEQAFWGYTF.